The entry below describes one T cell receptor beta chain. Its specific antigen is unknown. No much larger clone exists at a distance of one base, and base qualities are not known. These data originate in a study of shared clonotypes between healthy human individuals (TCRdb year 2020). Broadly, across the study: The cohort included a few men and two women between 18 and 49 years of age. Blood TCR repertoires of a handful of healthy adults were deeply sequenced to estimate repertoire size and the extent of clonotype sharing between individuals. Leukapheresis yielded between about 0.9 and 8.9 billion PBMCs per donor. For each donor, three plates each were used for CD4 naive and CD4 memory, two plates were used for CD8 naive, and one plate was used for CD8 memory. To increase sequencing depth and limit assay-specific biases, TCR repertoire library preparation and sequencing were carried out by different laboratories using diverse techniques.

Healthy HIV-negative adults with no recently reported acute infections or vaccinations were included as donors. Every donor was a Caucasian adult residing in Nashville, Tennessee, USA. CD4+ T cells were enriched through magnetic negative selection, after which naive cells were positively selected on CD45RA and the remaining negative fraction served as the memory subset. After blood collection by leukapheresis, PBMCs were isolated using Ficoll-Histopaque density gradient centrifugation and then cryopreserved in the vapor phase of liquid nitrogen. Purity and quantity of every magnetically sorted T cell population were checked by analytical flow cytometry. Each sorted fraction had its genomic DNA isolated and then quantified by UV absorbance on a Nanodrop 2000c. Using the deep immunoSEQ assay, multiplex PCR amplified TCR CDR3 regions from genomic DNA. Genomic DNA extracted from each cell subset was distributed evenly over all wells of several immunoSEQ 96-well plates, and each plate served as one replicate. Each replicate PCR for sorted subsets received around 210 ng genomic DNA, equal to roughly 30,000 T cell genomes. Purified libraries were measured with a Qubit 3.0 fluorometer, size-checked on a Bioanalyzer 2100, and measured again with the KAPA Library Quantification kit. Every immunoSEQ 96-well plate was sequenced on a dedicated single-read 150-cycle Illumina NextSeq 550 flow cell. The paper's processing steps were these. Because only junctional sequences without quality scores were contained in the immunoSEQ output, filtering matching that applied to full-length reads could not be performed. To assign V/J genes and CDR3, sequences were annotated using PyIR, a Python wrapper for IgBLAST v1.9, with IMGT germline references. Reads were removed for weak V/J assignments (E-value above 1e-6), missing CDR3, stop codons, out-of-frame junctions, or ambiguous translated residues. V3J clonotypes were defined as sequences sharing the same inferred V gene, J gene, and CDR3 amino acid sequence. To compute the percentage overlap between repertoires, the number of shared unique clonotypes was divided by the size of the smaller repertoire. Three approaches were used to assess repertoire richness: RTK rarefaction, the Chao1 estimator, and Recon v2.1 estimates of unobserved clonotypes. OLGA was used to compute generation probabilities for all TCRbeta clonotypes that the gDNA method yielded from a handful of donors. Not all clones reach the TCRdb copy of this immuneACCESS table, which keeps in-frame sequences only. Checked studies attribute under half of the gap to unresolved V genes and leave the rest unexplained. V and J calls plus clone size are reproduced from that table; the DNA served to infer D and trimming. Across this sample there are about 1 million clones, with approximately 70% seen only once. The top ten constitute nearly 1.5% of the sample.

General conclusions and limits of the study: Pairwise subsampling led to the expectation that sequencing depth would affect the degree of clonotype sharing among donors. Compared with non-shared clonotypes, clonotypes shared by all four sorted-subset donors had higher generation probabilities. Incomplete sequencing was indicated by rarefaction of sorted-subset datasets, despite the large sequencing depth. Because the study included only a small number of donors, the genetic and exposure-history diversity represented was limited. Larger estimated clonotype richness was generally found for naive subsets than for memory subsets. When a handful of donors were compared, the shared fraction of clonotypes was about 5% for naive CD4, around 4% for naive CD8, roughly 2.3% for memory CD4, and 0.4% for memory CD8. Sampling was restricted to blood, and TCR repertoires in tissues likely differ from the TCR repertoires found in blood.

For this chain, trimming is 0 bases at the V end and 3 bases at the J end, and the number of junction bases without a gene match is 5. From cysteine to phenylalanine, the CDR3 is 15 amino acids long. CDR3 DNA is the only sequence kept; it has 45 bases, read in frame from the first base. The CDR1 and CDR2 encoded by the germline V gene (reference sequence) are MNHEY and SMNVEV. The sample taken for sequencing was memory CD4+ T cells sorted from blood. Explained via the paper, the cell subset or site label denotes: CD45RA-negative fraction. This chain joins TRBV27 to TRBJ2-7; 7 nucleotides in the junction match TRBD2. This receptor was identified in a man in his late teens or twenties in good health. The DNA is as follows: TGTGCCAGCAGTTTATCGAAGGGAGGGGACTACGAGCAGTACTTC. It encodes CASSLSKGGDYEQYF.